This is a list of T cell receptor beta chains from one sample in a study of shared clonotypes between healthy human individuals. Only in-frame clones appear in the TCRdb table, and some are missing; sequencing was by immunoSEQ multiplex PCR. Here the sample spans 450,000 to 650,000 clones, just over 75% being singletons. The sample was PBMCs. These TCRs come from a woman aged 40 to 50 in good health. Some clones in this sample may be carry-over from other donors' samples. Both conserved end residues are part of each CDR3. A D gene is named only where the DNA matches it firmly. Expanded clones are given a class, and other clones once, few, many or no size at all.

TRBV13	-	TRBJ1-2	-	CASSSRTLGRDYGYTF	TGTGCCAGCAGCTCCAGAACCTTGGGGAGGGACTATGGCTACACCTTC
TRBV11-2	TRBD2	TRBJ2-1	once	CASSLDRTRPGQFF	TGTGCCAGCAGCTTAGACCGGACTAGACCTGGGCAGTTCTTC
TRBV2	-	TRBJ2-3	-	CASSDQGSRGDTQYF	TGTGCCAGCAGTGACCAGGGTAGCCGAGGGGATACGCAGTATTTT
TRBV29-1	TRBD1	TRBJ2-7	-	CSVERGQGANGQYF	TGCAGCGTTGAAAGGGGACAGGGGGCGAACGGGCAGTACTTC
TRBV29-1	TRBD2	TRBJ2-3	-	CSVSGGPDTQYF	TGCAGCGTTTCGGGAGGGCCAGATACGCAGTATTTT
TRBV4-1	TRBD2	TRBJ2-3	-	CASSPRLAPGGGDTQYF	TGCGCCAGCAGCCCCCGACTGGCCCCGGGAGGTGGTGATACGCAGTATTTT
TRBV5-3	TRBD1	TRBJ1-1	many	CARSLLDRAWAEAFF	TGTGCCAGAAGCCTATTAGACAGGGCGTGGGCTGAAGCTTTCTTT
TRBV5-4	TRBD1	TRBJ1-2	-	CASSGGTGEGGYTF	TGTGCCAGCAGCGGAGGGACAGGGGAGGGTGGCTACACCTTC
TRBV19	-	TRBJ1-5	-	CASSRTGFRFNQPQHF	TGTGCCAGTAGCCGGACGGGATTCAGGTTCAATCAGCCCCAGCATTTT
TRBV28	-	TRBJ1-2	many	CASEGYQPYGYTF	TGTGCCAGCGAAGGGTACCAGCCTTATGGCTACACCTTC
TRBV7-8	-	TRBJ2-7	-	CASSLNQAVGIPYEQYF	TGTGCCAGCAGCTTAAATCAAGCCGTGGGGATCCCCTACGAGCAGTACTTC
TRBV6-1	TRBD1	TRBJ1-4	few	CASPPGTDCKEKLFF	TGTGCCAGCCCCCCCGGGACAGATTGTAAGGAAAAACTGTTTTTT
TRBV7-2	TRBD1	TRBJ2-1	-	CASRGDRGSYNEQFF	TGTGCCAGCAGGGGGGACAGGGGGTCCTACAATGAGCAGTTCTTC
TRBV19	TRBD2	TRBJ2-5	-	CARARLAGGRETQYF	TGTGCCAGGGCTAGACTAGCGGGAGGCAGGGAGACCCAGTACTTC
TRBV27	-	TRBJ1-6	-	CASSFRAELPVFTLHF	TGTGCCAGCAGTTTTAGGGCAGAACTCCCCGTTTTTACCCTCCACTTT
TRBV28	-	TRBJ1-4	-	CASNGVAMKLFF	TGTGCCAGCAATGGGGTCGCGATGAAACTGTTTTTT
TRBV18	TRBD2	TRBJ2-4	few	CASSPLGSGAHKNIQYF	TGTGCCAGCTCACCACTAGGTAGCGGGGCCCACAAAAACATTCAGTACTTC
TRBV5-1	TRBD2	TRBJ2-2	-	CASSSTPGTSGSWELFF	TGCGCCAGCAGCTCGACGCCCGGGACTAGCGGGAGTTGGGAGCTGTTTTTT
TRBV19	-	TRBJ2-2	few	CASVRAENTGELFF	TGTGCCAGTGTCCGAGCGGAGAACACCGGGGAGCTGTTTTTT
TRBV6-4	TRBD1	TRBJ1-4	-	CASSAQGAANEKLFF	TGTGCCAGCAGTGCACAGGGGGCTGCTAATGAAAAACTGTTTTTT
TRBV2	TRBD2	TRBJ2-3	-	CASSGTAGLVESDTQYF	TGTGCCAGCAGTGGAACCGCCGGACTAGTGGAATCCGATACGCAGTATTTT
TRBV7-7	TRBD2	TRBJ2-5	-	CASSSGLAGGTQYF	TGTGCTAGCAGCTCAGGACTAGCGGGGGGGACCCAGTACTTC